This T cell receptor (beta chain) was observed in a study of T cells in Graves' hyperthyroidism and ophthalmopathy. Overall study context: Staff took peripheral blood when the initial diagnosis was made, before any treatment began. The study's findings and limits: The model foresaw ophthalmopathy a median about 6.5 months prior to onset.

This clonotype showed up many times. Antigen: not known. CDR1 SGHRS and CDR2 YFSETQ come from the germline V gene. The CDR3 loop spans 14 amino acids. The germline V and J ends were trimmed by 5 bases and 0 bases, with 10 bases remaining between them. It was RNA transcripts that yielded the amplified TCR beta CDR3 regions. The HTBI primer set was used in a first-round RT-PCR of the TCR CDR3. One entry per CDR3 protein, called by TCRdb with MiXCR from the multiplex PCR reads. The sample has fewer than 750,000 distinct CDR3 sequences, roughly 15% seen once. The specimen was blood. V gene TRBV5-1 combines with J gene TRBJ2-3; unclear D gene. The sequence was collected from a woman in her forties or fifties with Graves' ophthalmopathy. Here the CDR3 reads CASSRTDSTDTQYF. The CDR3 DNA follows: TGCGCCAGCAGTAGGACGGACAGCACAGATACGCAGTATTTT.